These T cell receptor beta chains were read from a single sample in a study of shared clonotypes between healthy human individuals. The data were produced by immunoSEQ multiplex PCR, yet TCRdb's version contains in-frame clones alone and is incomplete. The data contain around 1.4 million clones, about 98.5% of them singletons. The sample taken for sequencing was naive CD4+ T cells sorted from blood. All receptors come from a man aged 25-40 years in good health. The CDR3 runs from the conserved cysteine through the conserved F or W. D genes are given only for firm matches. Some rows mark clone size as missing; the rest say once, few, many or name a class of expanded clone.

j_call: TRBJ2-5; clone_size: NA; d_call: NA; v_call: TRBV5-1; cdr3_aa: CASSLTGPQETQYF; cdr3_nt: TGCGCCAGCAGCTTGACAGGGCCTCAAGAGACCCAGTACTTC
j_call: TRBJ1-1; clone_size: NA; d_call: TRBD1; v_call: TRBV28; cdr3_aa: CASTRTGDMHEAFF; cdr3_nt: TGTGCCAGCACCCGGACAGGGGATATGCATGAAGCTTTCTTT
j_call: TRBJ1-5; clone_size: once; d_call: NA; v_call: TRBV6-6; cdr3_aa: CASRKGLFSNQPQHF; cdr3_nt: TGTGCCAGCAGGAAGGGACTGTTTAGCAATCAGCCCCAGCATTTT
j_call: TRBJ2-1; clone_size: NA; d_call: NA; v_call: TRBV5-1; cdr3_aa: CASSPPGQINEQFF; cdr3_nt: TGCGCCAGCAGCCCCCCGGGACAAATCAATGAGCAGTTCTTC
j_call: TRBJ1-1; clone_size: NA; d_call: NA; v_call: TRBV2; cdr3_aa: CASDILRGSEAFF; cdr3_nt: TGTGCCAGCGATATCCTCCGCGGCTCTGAAGCTTTCTTT
j_call: TRBJ2-3; clone_size: NA; d_call: TRBD2; v_call: TRBV28; cdr3_aa: CASSLAGAGDTQYF; cdr3_nt: TGTGCCAGCAGTCTAGCGGGAGCCGGAGATACGCAGTATTTT
j_call: TRBJ2-3; clone_size: NA; d_call: NA; v_call: TRBV5-4; cdr3_aa: CASSLPLDRSPDTQYF; cdr3_nt: TGTGCCAGCAGCTTGCCCCTCGACCGCAGTCCAGATACGCAGTATTTT
j_call: TRBJ2-3; clone_size: NA; d_call: NA; v_call: TRBV11-2; cdr3_aa: CASSLKGDTQYF; cdr3_nt: TGTGCCAGCAGCTTGAAAGGAGATACGCAGTATTTT
j_call: TRBJ2-2; clone_size: NA; d_call: NA; v_call: TRBV2; cdr3_aa: CASSKDRNTGELFF; cdr3_nt: TGTGCCAGCAGCAAGGACAGAAACACCGGGGAGCTGTTTTTT
j_call: TRBJ2-2; clone_size: NA; d_call: NA; v_call: TRBV4-1; cdr3_aa: CASSQGGGPGELFF; cdr3_nt: TGCGCCAGCAGCCAAGGGGGGGGCCCCGGGGAGCTGTTTTTT
j_call: TRBJ2-7; clone_size: NA; d_call: NA; v_call: TRBV28; cdr3_aa: CASSFLNEQYF; cdr3_nt: TGTGCCAGCAGTTTCTTAAACGAGCAGTACTTC
j_call: TRBJ2-5; clone_size: NA; d_call: NA; v_call: TRBV5-1; cdr3_aa: CASSLKGPRETQYF; cdr3_nt: TGCGCCAGCAGCTTGAAAGGGCCGAGAGAGACCCAGTACTTC
j_call: TRBJ2-1; clone_size: NA; d_call: NA; v_call: TRBV18; cdr3_aa: CASSPPISWRERYSYNEQFF; cdr3_nt: TGTGCCAGCTCACCCCCCATCAGTTGGAGGGAGAGATACTCCTACAATGAGCAGTTCTTC
j_call: TRBJ2-5; clone_size: NA; d_call: TRBD2; v_call: TRBV5-1; cdr3_aa: CASSLSGGPGETQYF; cdr3_nt: TGCGCCAGCAGCTTATCGGGAGGGCCAGGAGAGACCCAGTACTTC
j_call: TRBJ2-7; clone_size: NA; d_call: NA; v_call: TRBV28; cdr3_aa: CASRDFYEQYF; cdr3_nt: TGTGCCAGCCGGGATTTCTACGAGCAGTACTTC
j_call: TRBJ2-7; clone_size: NA; d_call: TRBD2; v_call: TRBV28; cdr3_aa: CASAKASGYEQYF; cdr3_nt: TGTGCCAGCGCCAAGGCTAGCGGCTACGAGCAGTACTTC
j_call: TRBJ2-1; clone_size: NA; d_call: TRBD2; v_call: TRBV6-6; cdr3_aa: CASSRAGADNEQFF; cdr3_nt: TGTGCCAGCAGTCGAGCGGGAGCCGACAATGAGCAGTTCTTC
j_call: TRBJ2-6; clone_size: NA; d_call: NA; v_call: TRBV29-1; cdr3_aa: CSVKSGANVLTF; cdr3_nt: TGCAGCGTTAAATCTGGGGCCAACGTCCTGACTTTC
j_call: TRBJ2-7; clone_size: NA; d_call: NA; v_call: TRBV30; cdr3_aa: CAWDRDQYEMEQYF; cdr3_nt: TGTGCCTGGGACCGGGACCAGTATGAAATGGAGCAGTACTTC
j_call: TRBJ1-3; clone_size: once; d_call: TRBD1; v_call: TRBV5-4; cdr3_aa: CASSSGQGRSGNTIYF; cdr3_nt: TGTGCCAGCAGCAGTGGACAGGGCCGCTCTGGAAACACCATATATTTT
j_call: TRBJ2-1; clone_size: NA; d_call: NA; v_call: TRBV20-1; cdr3_aa: CSAADPEKQFF; cdr3_nt: TGCAGTGCCGCCGACCCGGAAAAGCAGTTCTTC
j_call: TRBJ1-1; clone_size: NA; d_call: NA; v_call: TRBV28; cdr3_aa: CASRGVGDMNTEAFF; cdr3_nt: TGTGCCAGCAGAGGAGTGGGGGACATGAACACTGAAGCTTTCTTT